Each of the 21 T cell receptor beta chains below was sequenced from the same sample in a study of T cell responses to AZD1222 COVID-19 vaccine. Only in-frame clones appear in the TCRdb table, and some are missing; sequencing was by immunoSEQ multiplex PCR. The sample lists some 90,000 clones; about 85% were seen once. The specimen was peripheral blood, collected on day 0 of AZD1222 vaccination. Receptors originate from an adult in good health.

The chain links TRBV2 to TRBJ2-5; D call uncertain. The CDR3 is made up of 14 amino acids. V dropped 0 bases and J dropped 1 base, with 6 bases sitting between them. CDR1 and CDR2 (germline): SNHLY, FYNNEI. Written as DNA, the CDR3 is TGTGCCAGCAGTGAAGCCCTACTCCAAGAGACCCAGTACTTC. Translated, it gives CASSEALLQETQYF.

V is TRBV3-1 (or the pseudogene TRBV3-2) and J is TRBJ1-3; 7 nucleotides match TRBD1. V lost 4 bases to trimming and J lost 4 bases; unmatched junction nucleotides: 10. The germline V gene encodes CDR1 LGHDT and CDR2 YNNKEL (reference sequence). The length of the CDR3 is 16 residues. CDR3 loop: CASSRETGKSGNTIYF. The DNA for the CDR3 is TGTGCCAGCAGCCGAGAGACAGGGAAGTCCGGAAACACCATATATTTT.

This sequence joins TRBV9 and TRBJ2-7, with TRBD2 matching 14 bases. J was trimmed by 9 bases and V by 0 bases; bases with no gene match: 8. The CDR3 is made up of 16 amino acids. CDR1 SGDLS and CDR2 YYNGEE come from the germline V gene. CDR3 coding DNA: TGTGCCAGCAGCGTAGGGACGACTAGCGGGAGGGCCGGGCAGTACTTC. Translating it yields CASSVGTTSGRAGQYF.

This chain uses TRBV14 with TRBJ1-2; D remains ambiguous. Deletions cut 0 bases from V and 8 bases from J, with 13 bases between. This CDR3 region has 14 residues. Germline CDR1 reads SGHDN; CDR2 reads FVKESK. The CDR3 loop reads CASSQDLTVRGYTF. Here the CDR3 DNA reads TGTGCCAGCAGCCAAGATCTGACGGTGCGAGGCTACACCTTC. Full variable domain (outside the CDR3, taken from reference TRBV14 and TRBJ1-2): EAGVTQFPSHSVIEKGQTVTLRCDPISGHDNLYWYRRVMGKEIKFLLHFVKESKQDESGMPNNRFLAERTGGTYSTLKVQPAELEDSGVYFCASSQDLTVRGYTFGSGTRLTVV.

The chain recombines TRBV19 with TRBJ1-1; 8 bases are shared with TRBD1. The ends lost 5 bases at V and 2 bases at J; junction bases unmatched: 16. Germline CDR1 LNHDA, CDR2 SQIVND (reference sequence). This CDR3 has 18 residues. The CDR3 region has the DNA TGTGCCAGTAGTCTGCGACCTGGACAGGGAAGAGTAAACACTGAAGCTTTCTTT. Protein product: CASSLRPGQGRVNTEAFF. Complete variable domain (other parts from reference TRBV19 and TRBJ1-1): DGGITQSPKYLFRKEGQNVTLSCEQNLNHDAMYWYRQDPGQGLRLIYYSQIVNDFQKGDIAEGYSVSREKKESFPLTVTSAQKNPTAFYLCASSLRPGQGRVNTEAFFGQGTRLTVV.

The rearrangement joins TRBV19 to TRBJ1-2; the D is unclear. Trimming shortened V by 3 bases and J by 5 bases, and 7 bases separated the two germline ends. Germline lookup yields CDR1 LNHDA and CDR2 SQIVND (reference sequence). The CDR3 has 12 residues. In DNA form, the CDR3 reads TGTGCCAGTAGTATGACCGGTTATGGCTACACCTTC. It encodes CASSMTGYGYTF.

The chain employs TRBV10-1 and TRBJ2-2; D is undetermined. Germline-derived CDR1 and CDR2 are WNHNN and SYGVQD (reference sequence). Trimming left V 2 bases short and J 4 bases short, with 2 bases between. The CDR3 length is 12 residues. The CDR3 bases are TGCGCCAGCAGTGAGAGCACCGGGGAGCTGTTTTTT. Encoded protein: CASSESTGELFF.

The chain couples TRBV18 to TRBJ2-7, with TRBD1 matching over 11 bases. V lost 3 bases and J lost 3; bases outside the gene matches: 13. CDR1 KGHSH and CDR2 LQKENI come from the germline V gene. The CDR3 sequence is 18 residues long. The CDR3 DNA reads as TGTGCCAGCTCACCCTCACGGCCGGGACAGGGGGGGATCTACGAGCAGTACTTC. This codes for CASSPSRPGQGGIYEQYF.

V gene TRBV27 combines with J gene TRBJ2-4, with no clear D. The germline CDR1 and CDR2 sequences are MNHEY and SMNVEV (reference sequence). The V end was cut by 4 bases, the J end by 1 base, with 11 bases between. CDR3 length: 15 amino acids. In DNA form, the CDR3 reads TGTGCCAGCAGTTCCACGGTGGTGGCCAAAAACATTCAGTACTTC. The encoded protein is CASSSTVVAKNIQYF.

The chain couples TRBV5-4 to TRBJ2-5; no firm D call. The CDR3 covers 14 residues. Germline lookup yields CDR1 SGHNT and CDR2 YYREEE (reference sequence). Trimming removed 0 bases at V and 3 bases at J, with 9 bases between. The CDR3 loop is CASSLVFRKETQYF. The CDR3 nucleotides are TGTGCCAGCAGCTTGGTTTTTCGAAAAGAGACCCAGTACTTC.

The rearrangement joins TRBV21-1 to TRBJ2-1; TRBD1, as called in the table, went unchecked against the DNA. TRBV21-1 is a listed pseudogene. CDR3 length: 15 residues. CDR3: CASSKAGTGDNEQFF. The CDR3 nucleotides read TGTGCCAGCAGCAAAGCCGGGACAGGGGACAATGAGCAGTTCTTC.

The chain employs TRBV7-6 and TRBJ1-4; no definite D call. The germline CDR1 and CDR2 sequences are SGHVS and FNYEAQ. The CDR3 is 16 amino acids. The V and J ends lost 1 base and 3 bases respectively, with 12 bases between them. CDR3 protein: CASSLGQMGANEKLFF. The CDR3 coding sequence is TGTGCCAGCAGCTTAGGGCAAATGGGCGCTAATGAAAAACTGTTTTTT.

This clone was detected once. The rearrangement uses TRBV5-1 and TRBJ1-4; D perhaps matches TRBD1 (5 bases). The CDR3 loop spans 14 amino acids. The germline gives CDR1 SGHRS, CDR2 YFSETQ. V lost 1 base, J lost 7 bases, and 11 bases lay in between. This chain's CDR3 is CASSLRPGGEKLFF. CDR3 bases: TGCGCCAGCAGCTTGCGCCCCGGGGGTGAAAAACTGTTTTTT.

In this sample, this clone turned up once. The CDR3 region has the DNA TGTGCCAGCTCACTGGGTGGGACAGCCCTAAACACTGAAGCTTTCTTT. This codes for CASSLGGTALNTEAFF. V usage is TRBV18 and J usage is TRBJ1-1, with 7 bases identical to TRBD1. Germline V gives CDR1 KGHSH, CDR2 LQKENI. The V segment lost 4 bases and the J segment 2 bases; nucleotides outside the gene matches: 10. The CDR3 has 16 residues.

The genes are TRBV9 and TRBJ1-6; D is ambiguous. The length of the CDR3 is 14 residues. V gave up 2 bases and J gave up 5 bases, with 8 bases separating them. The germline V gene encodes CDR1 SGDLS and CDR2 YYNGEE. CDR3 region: CASSVGPDNSPLHF. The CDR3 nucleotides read TGTGCCAGCAGCGTCGGACCGGATAATTCACCCCTCCACTTT.

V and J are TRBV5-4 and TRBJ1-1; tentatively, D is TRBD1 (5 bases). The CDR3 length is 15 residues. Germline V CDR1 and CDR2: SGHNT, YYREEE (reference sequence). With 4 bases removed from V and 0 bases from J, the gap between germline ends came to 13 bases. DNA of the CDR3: TGTGCCAGCAGCCCTCGCAGGGACCTGAACACTGAAGCTTTCTTT. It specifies CASSPRRDLNTEAFF.

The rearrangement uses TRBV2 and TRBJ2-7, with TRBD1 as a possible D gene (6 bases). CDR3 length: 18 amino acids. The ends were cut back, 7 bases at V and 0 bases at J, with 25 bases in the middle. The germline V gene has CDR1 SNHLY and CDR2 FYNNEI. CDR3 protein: CASKLHAEGQSSSYEQYF. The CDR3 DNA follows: TGTGCCAGCAAACTACATGCCGAGGGACAATCGAGCTCCTACGAGCAGTACTTC.

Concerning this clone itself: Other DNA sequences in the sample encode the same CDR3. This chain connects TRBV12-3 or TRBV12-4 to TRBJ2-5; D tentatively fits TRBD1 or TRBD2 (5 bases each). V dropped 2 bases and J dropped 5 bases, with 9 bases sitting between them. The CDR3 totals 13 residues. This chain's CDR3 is CASSLNEGETQYF. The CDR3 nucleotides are TGTGCCAGCAGTTTAAACGAGGGGGAGACCCAGTACTTC.

This CDR3 reads CASSVGQGYGYTF. In DNA form, the CDR3 reads TGTGCCAGCAGCGTCGGACAGGGCTATGGCTACACCTTC. V and J are TRBV9 and TRBJ1-2, with TRBD1 matching 8 bases. Germline CDR1 reads SGDLS; CDR2 reads YYNGEE. V lost 2 bases and J lost 4; bases outside the gene matches: 1. The CDR3 loop spans 13 amino acids.

Here the CDR3 DNA reads TGCGCCAGCCGCGAACAGGGACAGAACACTGAAGCTTTCTTT. Translating gives CASREQGQNTEAFF. V is TRBV5-1 and J is TRBJ1-1, with D possibly being TRBD1 (6 bases). The CDR3 has 14 amino acids. Germline CDR1 is SGHRS and CDR2 is YFSETQ. The V gene lost 7 bases and the J gene lost 1 base, with 14 bases spanning the gap. Variable domain in full (rest from reference TRBV5-1 and TRBJ1-1): KAGVTQTPRYLIKTRGQQVTLSCSPISGHRSVSWYQQTPGQGLQFLFEYFSETQRNKGNFPGRFSGRQFSNSRSEMNVSTLELGDSALYLCASREQGQNTEAFFGQGTRLTVV.

CDR3 amino acids: CASSYSRQDYGYTF. The CDR3 region has the DNA TGTGCCAGCAGTTACTCGCGACAGGACTATGGCTACACCTTC. V is TRBV6-5 and J is TRBJ1-2, with D possibly being TRBD1 (6 bases). Trimming left V 0 bases short and J 3 bases short, with 8 bases between. The CDR3 runs 14 residues. Germline CDR1 and CDR2: MNHEY and SVGAGI.